The rows below give T cell receptor beta chains drawn from one sample of a study of T cells in Graves' hyperthyroidism and ophthalmopathy. TCRdb reprocessed the multiplex PCR reads with MiXCR, giving one entry per CDR3 protein. The sample includes about half a million distinct CDR3 sequences, around a fifth seen only once; the top ten take approximately 54%. Sequencing was done on a sample of blood. The origin of the receptors is an older woman with Graves' ophthalmopathy. Each CDR3 is given with its conserved first and last residue. A D gene is named only where the DNA matches it firmly. Rows may omit the clone size; those that give it use once, few, many or a size class.

J: TRBJ2-1
size: .
D: .
V: TRBV20-1
CDR3: CSARRLGEGYNEQFF
DNA: TGCAGTGCTAGAAGGCTCGGTGAGGGGTACAATGAGCAGTTCTTC

J: TRBJ2-1
size: many
D: .
V: TRBV7-2
CDR3: CASSFPGPNEQFF
DNA: TGTGCCAGCAGCTTTCCGGGTCCCAATGAGCAGTTCTTC

J: TRBJ2-7
size: few
D: .
V: TRBV2
CDR3: CASRVTRDEQYF
DNA: TGTGCCAGCAGGGTGACCCGCGACGAGCAGTACTTC

J: TRBJ1-1
size: few
D: TRBD1
V: TRBV3-1
CDR3: CASSPGTGLVTEAFF
DNA: TGTGCCAGCAGTCCCGGGACAGGTTTAGTCACTGAAGCTTTCTTT

J: TRBJ1-5
size: .
D: TRBD1
V: TRBV28
CDR3: CASSLRGLGNQPQHF
DNA: TGTGCCAGCAGTTTAAGGGGGCTCGGCAATCAGCCCCAGCATTTT

J: TRBJ2-1
size: .
D: TRBD1
V: TRBV3-1
CDR3: CASSQDRFNEQLF
DNA: TGTGCCAGCAGCCAGGACAGGTTCAATGAGCAGCTCTTC

J: TRBJ2-5
size: .
D: .
V: TRBV9
CDR3: CASSPHQETQYF
DNA: TGTGCCAGCAGCCCCCACCAAGAGACCCAGTACTTC

J: TRBJ1-3
size: .
D: .
V: TRBV12-3/TRBV12-4
CDR3: CASNYGAAGNTIYF
DNA: TGTGCCAGCAATTACGGAGCGGCTGGAAACACCATATATTTT

J: TRBJ1-4
size: .
D: .
V: TRBV11-2
CDR3: CASSLVEPMGEKLFF
DNA: TGTGCCAGCAGCTTAGTGGAACCTATGGGGGAAAAACTGTTTTTT

J: TRBJ2-1
size: .
D: TRBD1
V: TRBV5-1
CDR3: CASSSAGTGYNEQFF
DNA: TGCGCCAGCAGCTCGGCTGGGACAGGGTACAATGAGCAGTTCTTC

J: TRBJ2-1
size: .
D: TRBD2
V: TRBV24-1
CDR3: CATSDSGRIDEQFF
DNA: TGTGCCACCAGCGATAGCGGGAGAATAGATGAGCAGTTCTTC

J: TRBJ1-1
size: many
D: .
V: TRBV2
CDR3: CASTRSVAEAFF
DNA: TGTGCCAGCACCCGATCGGTTGCTGAAGCTTTCTTT

J: TRBJ1-4
size: .
D: TRBD1
V: TRBV29-1
CDR3: CSYRGLTNEKLFF
DNA: TGCAGTTACAGGGGTTTGACTAATGAAAAACTGTTTTTT

J: TRBJ1-3
size: few
D: TRBD1
V: TRBV9
CDR3: CASSLGQQPGNTIYF
DNA: TGTGCCAGCAGCCTGGGACAGCAGCCTGGAAACACCATATATTTT

J: TRBJ2-2
size: .
D: TRBD2
V: TRBV6-1
CDR3: CASSEQAGVVTGELFF
DNA: TGTGCCAGCAGTGAACAAGCGGGAGTGGTCACCGGGGAGCTGTTTTTT

J: TRBJ2-3
size: few
D: TRBD2
V: TRBV6-1
CDR3: CASSPGTIITDTQYF
DNA: TGTGCCAGCAGTCCCGGGACTATCATCACAGATACGCAGTATTTT

J: TRBJ2-2
size: few
D: TRBD2
V: TRBV6-1
CDR3: CASSLTSGRGPGELFF
DNA: TGTGCCAGCAGTCTAACTAGCGGGAGAGGTCCCGGGGAGCTGTTTTTT

J: TRBJ1-5
size: many
D: .
V: TRBV7-2
CDR3: CASSLGSDSNQPQHF
DNA: TGTGCCAGCAGCTTAGGTTCCGATAGCAATCAGCCCCAGCATTTT

J: TRBJ1-1
size: .
D: .
V: TRBV6-1
CDR3: CASSRGARGTEAFF
DNA: TGTGCCAGTTCGAGGGGGGCGCGGGGGACTGAAGCTTTCTTT

J: TRBJ2-1
size: few
D: .
V: TRBV14
CDR3: CASSQDVGQFF
DNA: TGTGCCAGCAGCCAGGACGTTGGGCAGTTCTTC

J: TRBJ2-2
size: many
D: .
V: TRBV2
CDR3: CASSALKAGELFF
DNA: TGTGCCAGCAGTGCCCTGAAGGCCGGGGAGCTGTTTTTT

J: TRBJ2-7
size: many
D: TRBD1
V: TRBV28
CDR3: CASSLGGQGLGEQYF
DNA: TGTGCCAGCAGTTTGGGGGGACAGGGGTTGGGCGAGCAGTACTTC

J: TRBJ2-3
size: .
D: .
V: TRBV24-1
CDR3: CATSDSRTGTDTQYF
DNA: TGTGCCACCAGTGATTCCCGGACAGGCACAGATACGCAGTATTTT

J: TRBJ2-1
size: .
D: .
V: TRBV5-1
CDR3: CASSLGGGSVNEQFF
DNA: TGCGCCAGCAGCTTGGGGGGCGGAAGCGTCAATGAGCAGTTCTTC

J: TRBJ2-5
size: .
D: .
V: TRBV4-2
CDR3: CASSQDFQETQYF
DNA: TGTGCCAGCAGCCAAGACTTCCAAGAGACCCAGTACTTC

J: TRBJ2-7
size: once
D: .
V: TRBV5-1
CDR3: CASSGGTVSYEQYF
DNA: TGCGCCAGCAGCGGCGGGACAGTATCCTACGAGCAGTACTTC

J: TRBJ1-4
size: .
D: TRBD1
V: TRBV7-2
CDR3: CASSGGGREKLFF
DNA: TGTGCCAGCAGCGGAGGGGGCAGGGAAAAACTGTTTTTT

J: TRBJ1-1
size: many
D: TRBD1
V: TRBV11-3
CDR3: CASSRGQPGTEAFF
DNA: TGTGCCAGCAGCCGGGGACAGCCCGGGACTGAAGCTTTCTTT

J: TRBJ1-6
size: few
D: .
V: TRBV5-1
CDR3: CASSLGGTNPGNSPLHF
DNA: TGCGCCAGCAGCTTGGGGGGAACGAACCCAGGGAATTCACCCCTCCACTTT

J: TRBJ1-4
size: .
D: TRBD1
V: TRBV28
CDR3: CASSIGTGSEKLFF
DNA: TGTGCCAGCAGTATCGGGACAGGGAGTGAAAAACTGTTTTTT

J: TRBJ2-1
size: .
D: TRBD2
V: TRBV5-1
CDR3: CASSLTTSGKSHAYNEQFF
DNA: TGTGCCAGCAGCTTGACGACTAGCGGGAAGTCCCATGCCTACAATGAGCAGTTCTTC

J: TRBJ1-1
size: .
D: .
V: TRBV18
CDR3: CASSNDRNTEAFF
DNA: TGTGCCAGCTCAAACGACAGAAACACTGAAGCTTTCTTT

J: TRBJ1-2
size: .
D: .
V: TRBV18
CDR3: CASSPPTDIRGYTF
DNA: TGTGCCAGCTCACCACCTACAGATATTCGCGGCTACACCTTC

J: TRBJ2-1
size: .
D: .
V: TRBV10-1
CDR3: CASSESGRRDEQFF
DNA: TGCGCCAGCAGTGAGTCCGGCCGGAGGGATGAGCAGTTCTTC

J: TRBJ2-2
size: once
D: .
V: TRBV5-4
CDR3: CASSSGTVPGELFF
DNA: TGTGCCAGCAGCTCCGGGACGGTACCCGGGGAGCTGTTTTTT

J: TRBJ1-2
size: few
D: .
V: TRBV6-1
CDR3: CASSGRGAGGYTF
DNA: TGTGCCAGCAGTGGCCGGGGGGCTGGTGGCTACACCTTC

J: TRBJ1-2
size: .
D: .
V: TRBV3-1
CDR3: CASSAGSNYGYTF
DNA: TGTGCCAGCAGCGCGGGGAGCAACTATGGCTACACCTTC

J: TRBJ2-3
size: .
D: .
V: TRBV20-1
CDR3: CSARVPGSTDTQYF
DNA: TGCAGTGCTAGAGTTCCCGGGAGCACAGATACGCAGTATTTT

J: TRBJ2-1
size: many
D: TRBD2
V: TRBV7-2
CDR3: CASSSRRLAGSDEQFF
DNA: TGTGCCAGCAGCAGCCGGAGACTAGCGGGATCGGATGAGCAGTTCTTC

J: TRBJ1-4
size: few
D: .
V: TRBV5-6
CDR3: CASSFARVEKLFF
DNA: TGTGCCAGCAGCTTTGCACGCGTTGAAAAACTGTTTTTT

J: TRBJ2-3
size: few
D: .
V: TRBV20-1
CDR3: CSAPRGRSTDTQYF
DNA: TGCAGTGCTCCCCGGGGGAGGAGCACAGATACGCAGTATTTT

J: TRBJ2-1
size: few
D: .
V: TRBV7-9
CDR3: CASSLWVFKVNNEQFF
DNA: TGTGCCAGCAGCTTGTGGGTGTTTAAGGTAAACAATGAGCAGTTCTTC

J: TRBJ1-2
size: .
D: .
V: TRBV5-1
CDR3: CASSPLTERYGYTF
DNA: TGCGCCAGCAGCCCCTTGACTGAACGCTATGGCTACACCTTC

J: TRBJ2-7
size: few
D: TRBD2
V: TRBV20-1
CDR3: CSARDLAGVHEQYF
DNA: TGCAGTGCTAGAGATCTAGCGGGAGTCCACGAGCAGTACTTC